A single sample gave rise to the 22 T cell receptor beta chains below, sequenced in a study of blood T cell repertoires in COVID-19. Sequenced by immunoSEQ multiplex PCR; TCRdb stores in-frame clones only, minus some. The sample includes roughly 200,000 clones, about 84% seen only once; the top ten take approximately 8%. The sample was peripheral blood. Receptors originate from a woman older than 75 with COVID-19, enrolled during active disease.

The chain employs TRBV18 and TRBJ2-1, with 9 bases lining up with TRBD2. The CDR3 is 14 residues long. J gave up 10 bases and V 3 bases, and 7 bases lay outside the gene matches. The germline CDR1 and CDR2 sequences are KGHSH and LQKENI. CDR3: CASSPGGGAPEQFF. CDR3 sequence (DNA): TGTGCCAGCTCACCGGGCGGGGGGGCACCCGAGCAGTTCTTC.

J is TRBJ2-1 and V is TRBV7-9; D gene uncertain. The CDR3 loop spans 11 amino acids. Germline V gene lookup returns CDR1 SEHNR and CDR2 FQNEAQ (reference sequence). V lost 0 bases and J 10 bases, leaving 4 bases between the germline ends. In DNA, the CDR3 is TGTGCCAGCAGCTTAGCGCGGGAGCAGTTCTTC. Protein: CASSLAREQFF.

The V gene is TRBV20-1, the J gene TRBJ2-7; D call uncertain. In germline, CDR1 is DFQATT, CDR2 SNEGSKA (reference sequence). Trimming took 7 bases from V and 1 from J, leaving 8 bases between them. There are 11 residues in the CDR3. The CDR3 sequence: CSGVISYEQYF. CDR3 bases: TGCAGTGGCGTAATTTCCTACGAGCAGTACTTC.

This chain links TRBV5-1 with TRBJ2-2, with 10 nucleotides matching TRBD2. CDR3 length: 19 amino acids. Unmatched junction bases numbered 11, after V lost 0 bases and J lost 3 bases. Looked up from germline, CDR1 is SGHRS and CDR2 is YFSETQ. The CDR3, as DNA: TGCGCCAGCAGCTTGGGACTAGCGGGCGCTCTTCGCGACACCGGGGAGCTGTTTTTT. This sequence encodes CASSLGLAGALRDTGELFF.

The chain carries TRBV11-1 and TRBJ2-7; D uncertain. From germline, CDR1 is SGHAT and CDR2 FQDESV (reference sequence). This CDR3 region has 13 residues. Trimming removed 0 bases at V and 3 bases at J, with 6 bases between. The CDR3 spells CASSLAPRYEQYF. The CDR3 region has the DNA TGTGCCAGCAGCTTAGCGCCGCGCTACGAGCAGTACTTC.

V and J are TRBV4-1 and TRBJ1-2, with D possibly TRBD1 on 6 matching bases. Germline V lookup: CDR1 MGHRA, CDR2 YSYEKL. The CDR3 has 15 amino acids. V was trimmed by 1 base and J by 4 bases, leaving 13 bases between them. CDR3 in DNA: TGCGCCAGCAGCCAAGTCGGGGCAGGGGCCTATGGCTACACCTTC. This codes for CASSQVGAGAYGYTF.

The gene calls are TRBV3-1 (or the pseudogene TRBV3-2) and TRBJ1-2, with D unresolved. The CDR3 is made up of 14 amino acids. Germline assignment: CDR1 LGHDT and CDR2 YNNKEL (reference sequence). The germline V and J ends were trimmed by 8 bases and 1 base, with 14 bases remaining between them. CDR3 coding DNA: TGTGCCAGCGGGCAAGGGCGGAGTAACTATGGCTACACCTTC. Its translation: CASGQGRSNYGYTF.

The rearrangement joins TRBV3-1 (or the pseudogene TRBV3-2) to TRBJ2-3, with D unclear. The V gene's germline CDR1 is LGHDT and CDR2 YNNKEL (reference sequence). The CDR3 covers 17 residues. The ends were cut back, 1 base at V and 6 bases at J, with 20 bases in the middle. The CDR3 region is CASSQATRLLQPDTQYF. CDR3 sequence (DNA): TGTGCCAGCAGCCAAGCTACGCGACTCCTCCAGCCGGATACGCAGTATTTT.

This chain connects TRBV5-1 to TRBJ2-7; D call uncertain. CDR1 SGHRS and CDR2 YFSETQ come from the germline V gene. The CDR3 runs to 13 residues. The V end was cut by 1 base, the J end by 1 base, with 6 bases between. The CDR3 DNA reads TGCGCCAGCAGCTTGCTCAGTTCCTACGAGCAGTACTTC. Its translation: CASSLLSSYEQYF.

This chain links TRBV19 with TRBJ1-5; no reliable D call. V was cut by 4 bases and J by 7 bases, with 11 bases left in between. Germline-derived CDR1 and CDR2 are LNHDA and SQIVND (reference sequence). The CDR3 is 13 amino acids. CDR3: CASSTVNWQPQHF. The CDR3 DNA sequence: TGTGCCAGTAGTACGGTAAACTGGCAGCCCCAGCATTTT. The full variable domain, rest sourced from reference TRBV19 and TRBJ1-5, is DGGITQSPKYLFRKEGQNVTLSCEQNLNHDAMYWYRQDPGQGLRLIYYSQIVNDFQKGDIAEGYSVSREKKESFPLTVTSAQKNPTAFYLCASSTVNWQPQHFGDGTRLSIL.

The chain couples TRBV21-1 to TRBJ2-1; TRBD2 was called by the table and not checked on the DNA. TRBV21-1 is a pseudogene. The CDR3 is made up of 14 amino acids. CDR3 amino acids: CASSKSSKSRAQFF. The CDR3 bases are TGTGCCAGCAGCAAAAGTTCGAAGAGCCGCGCGCAGTTCTTC.

Comments on this clone: Within the sample, other DNA sequences also encode this same CDR3. The V gene is TRBV7-9, the J gene TRBJ2-5; maybe TRBD2 (5 bases). The CDR3 contains 13 residues. The V end lost 0 bases, the J end lost 4 bases, and 6 bases lay between the germline ends. Germline lookup yields CDR1 SEHNR and CDR2 FQNEAQ (reference sequence). The CDR3 bases are TGTGCCAGCAGCTTAGCGGGAGCAGAGACCCAGTACTTC. Its protein product is CASSLAGAETQYF. Complete variable domain (other parts from reference TRBV7-9 and TRBJ2-5): DTGVSQNPRHKITKRGQNVTFRCDPISEHNRLYWYRQTLGQGPEFLTYFQNEAQLEKSRLLSDRFSAERPKGSFSTLEIQRTEQGDSAMYLCASSLAGAETQYFGPGTRLLVL.

The J gene is TRBJ2-2, the V gene TRBV7-3; 11 bases are a match to TRBD1. V lost 0 bases to trimming and J lost 8 bases; unmatched junction nucleotides: 5. The germline V gene has CDR1 SGHTA and CDR2 FQGTGA. This CDR3 has 16 residues. The CDR3 DNA follows: TGTGCCAGCAGCTTAACCGGGACAGGGGGTTCAGGGGAGCTGTTTTTT. This gives the protein CASSLTGTGGSGELFF.

The chain couples TRBV27 to TRBJ2-2; TRBD1 might be the D (6 bases). The CDR3 totals 14 residues. CDR1 is MNHEY and CDR2 is SMNVEV in the germline V gene (reference sequence). V was trimmed by 7 bases and J by 0 bases, leaving 9 bases between them. CDR3: CASTTGPNTGELFF. The CDR3 region has the DNA TGTGCCAGCACGACAGGCCCGAACACCGGGGAGCTGTTTTTT.

The chain recombines TRBV3-1 (or the pseudogene TRBV3-2) with TRBJ2-5; no firm D call. Germline V lookup: CDR1 LGHDT, CDR2 YNNKEL (reference sequence). V was shortened by 4 bases and J by 7 bases, with 19 bases between the two germline ends. This CDR3 is 15 amino acids long. CDR3 residues: CASSLGGRVMGTQYF. The CDR3 DNA reads TGTGCCAGCAGCCTAGGCGGTCGGGTGATGGGGACCCAGTACTTC.

The rearrangement joins TRBV5-1 to TRBJ2-5, with TRBD2 matching over 16 bases. The CDR3 runs to 17 residues. CDR1 and CDR2 from the germline V gene are SGHRS and YFSETQ. The V segment lost 4 bases and the J segment 5 bases; nucleotides outside the gene matches: 8. CDR3 sequence reads: CASSPGLAGGQEETQYF. The DNA for the CDR3 is TGCGCCAGCAGCCCGGGACTAGCGGGGGGGCAGGAGGAGACCCAGTACTTC.

The chain joins TRBV5-4 to TRBJ2-7, with D possibly being TRBD1 (7 bases). CDR3 length equals 14 residues. Germline CDR1 is SGHNT and CDR2 is YYREEE (reference sequence). The germline V and J ends were trimmed by 3 bases and 2 bases, with 12 bases remaining between them. This chain's CDR3 is CASSSQGGTYEQYF. The CDR3 DNA sequence: TGTGCCAGCAGCTCTCAGGGGGGTACCTACGAGCAGTACTTC.

The V call is TRBV6-1, the J call TRBJ1-6; D possibly corresponds to TRBD1 (5 bases). Germline CDR1 MNHNS, CDR2 SASEGT. Trimming took 2 bases from V and 10 from J, leaving 18 bases between them. The CDR3 sequence is 16 residues long. CDR3 nucleotides: TGTGCCAGCAGTGAAAGCCAGCAGGGTTCGGTATCACCCCTCCACTTT. As protein: CASSESQQGSVSPLHF.

The chain recombines TRBV28 with TRBJ1-4; D is unresolved. Trimming removed 7 bases from V and 5 bases from J, with 14 bases in between. Germline CDR1 MDHEN, CDR2 SYDVKM. The CDR3 length is 14 residues. CDR3 bases: TGTGCCAGCATTCCCGCCAGATCGAATGAAAAACTGTTTTTT. Amino acids: CASIPARSNEKLFF.

This sequence joins TRBV28 and TRBJ1-5; D is ambiguous. This CDR3 has 15 residues. Looked up from germline, CDR1 is MDHEN and CDR2 is SYDVKM. Trimming stripped 3 bases from V and 0 bases from J, with 9 bases between. The CDR3 DNA follows: TGTGCCAGCAGTTTTCTGGGAGATAGCAATCAGCCCCAGCATTTT. This sequence encodes CASSFLGDSNQPQHF.

The chain links TRBV9 to TRBJ1-6; 10 positions match TRBD1. The CDR3 loop spans 15 amino acids. Germline V gene lookup returns CDR1 SGDLS and CDR2 YYNGEE. Germline trimming cut 2 bases from V and 9 bases from J; bases unmatched to any gene: 5. The CDR3 protein is CASSVFGTGVSPLHF. CDR3 DNA: TGTGCCAGCAGCGTTTTTGGGACAGGGGTTTCACCCCTCCACTTT.

The J gene is TRBJ1-4, the V gene TRBV2; D possibly corresponds to TRBD1 (5 bases). CDR3 size: 14 residues. CDR1 and CDR2 from the germline V gene are SNHLY and FYNNEI. Trimming shortened V by 5 bases and J by 6 bases, and 13 bases separated the two germline ends. CDR3: CASSRAPGDEKLFF. The CDR3 DNA reads TGTGCCAGCAGTAGGGCGCCGGGGGATGAAAAACTGTTTTTT. The full variable domain, completed using reference TRBV2 and TRBJ1-4, is EPEVTQTPSHQVTQMGQEVILRCVPISNHLYFYWYRQILGQKVEFLVSFYNNEISEKSEIFDDQFSVERPDGSNFTLKIRSTKLEDSAMYFCASSRAPGDEKLFFGSGTQLSVL.